The rows below give T cell receptor beta chains drawn from one sample of a study of vaccination effects on CD4 cells after COVID-19. The antigens these receptors bind are not known. This table comes from immunoSEQ multiplex PCR, and its TCRdb copy is limited to in-frame clones, with some not included. In the table there are fewer than 65,000 clones, 80% to 90% of which are singletons. Here the sequenced sample was CD4+ T cells from PBMCs cultured with HCoV-229E spike peptides, taken before COVID-19 vaccination. The receptors derive from a human donor who received a COVID-19 vaccine. The CDR3 runs from the conserved cysteine through the conserved F or W. D genes are given only for firm matches. Rows may omit the clone size; those that give it use once, few, many or a size class.

J,V,D,size,DNA,CDR3
TRBJ1-2,TRBV7-9,NA,once,TGTGCCAGCAGCTTAGGTTCAGGGGAAGAGGACTACACCTTC,CASSLGSGEEDYTF
TRBJ1-4,TRBV6-1,TRBD1,NA,TGTGCCAGCAGTGAACCGGGACAGGGCTTGGAAAAACTGTTTTTT,CASSEPGQGLEKLFF
TRBJ1-5,TRBV7-2,NA,NA,TGTGCCAGCAGCTTAGTCCAGGGTACCAATCAGCCCCAGCATTTT,CASSLVQGTNQPQHF
TRBJ2-5,TRBV9,TRBD2,NA,TGTGCCAGCGGAGGGGGGGTGAGCGGGGGTCTCCAAGAGACCCAGTACTTC,CASGGGVSGGLQETQYF
TRBJ2-3,TRBV19,NA,NA,TGTGCCAGTATCCCCCAAGGGCAAGATACGCAGTATTTT,CASIPQGQDTQYF
TRBJ2-2,TRBV29-1,TRBD1,NA,TGCAGCGTCGTACCCCCAGGGGGCACCGGGGAGCTGTTTTTT,CSVVPPGGTGELFF
TRBJ2-1,TRBV7-9,NA,NA,TGTGCCAGCAGCCCGGCAGGGGTCTCCTACAATGAGCAGTTCTTC,CASSPAGVSYNEQFF
TRBJ2-1,TRBV6-1,TRBD1,NA,TGTGCCAGCAGGGGTCAGGGGGCGCGGCAGTTCTTC,CASRGQGARQFF
TRBJ2-2,TRBV6-5,TRBD2,NA,TGTGCCAGCAGCTTCAGGGCTAGCGGGGCCGGGGAGCTGTTTTTT,CASSFRASGAGELFF
TRBJ2-1,TRBV7-2,NA,once,TGTGCCAGCAGCTTAGTTTCGGCCAGGGTGGACAATGAGCAGTTCTTC,CASSLVSARVDNEQFF
TRBJ2-3,TRBV10-1,NA,NA,TGCGCCAGCAGTGATACCAATACGCAGTATTTT,CASSDTNTQYF
TRBJ1-6,TRBV6-5,TRBD1,NA,TGTGCCAGCCGTTGGACAGGAGTAAATTCACCCCTCCACTTT,CASRWTGVNSPLHF
TRBJ1-5,TRBV19,NA,NA,TGTGCCAGTAGTATAGATGTTAATCTATTGGCCTTCAATCAGCCCCAGCATTTT,CASSIDVNLLAFNQPQHF
TRBJ1-5,TRBV6-1,NA,few,TGTGCCAGCAGTGAAGACCCTAGCAATCAGCCCCAGCATTTT,CASSEDPSNQPQHF
TRBJ1-1,TRBV7-2,NA,NA,TGTGCCAGCAGCTTAGACCGGGGGCCGAACACTGAAGCTTTCTTT,CASSLDRGPNTEAFF
TRBJ1-2,TRBV27,TRBD1,NA,TGTGCCACCACCCCTTTGACCAGGGGGAGAGCTAACTATGGCTACACCTTC,CATTPLTRGRANYGYTF
TRBJ1-1,TRBV18,NA,NA,TGTGCCAGCTCAGGGGGGATAGGGAACACTGAAGCTTTCTTT,CASSGGIGNTEAFF
TRBJ1-2,TRBV13,NA,NA,TGTGCCAGCAGCTTAGGCCCAGGCTCTAACTATGGCTACACCTTC,CASSLGPGSNYGYTF
TRBJ1-1,TRBV28,NA,NA,TGTGCCAGCAGTTTAATCGGGCCACAGAGAGCTTTCTTT,CASSLIGPQRAFF
TRBJ2-5,TRBV2,TRBD1,NA,TGTGCCACCCTCAGGGGGTACGGGGAGACCCAGTACTTC,CATLRGYGETQYF
TRBJ2-4,TRBV27,NA,NA,TGTGCCAGCAGTTCACCGGGGGCGGCCCGAAACATTCAGTACTTC,CASSSPGAARNIQYF
TRBJ2-2,TRBV5-5,NA,NA,TGTGCCAGCAGCTCCGAACAGGGTTCCGGGGAGCTGTTTTTT,CASSSEQGSGELFF
TRBJ2-5,TRBV25-1,NA,NA,TGTGCCAGCAGACAGGGGGGGGAGACCCAGTACTTC,CASRQGGETQYF
TRBJ1-4,TRBV18,NA,NA,TGTGCCAGCTCACCCGGGACCGTTGCAACTAATGAAAAACTGTTTTTT,CASSPGTVATNEKLFF
TRBJ2-2,TRBV24-1,NA,NA,TGTGCCACCAAAGGGCCAGTTAACGGGGAGCTGTTTTTT,CATKGPVNGELFF
TRBJ1-5,TRBV10-3,TRBD1,NA,TGTGCCATCAGTGGAACAGGGGTACAGCCCCAGCATTTT,CAISGTGVQPQHF
TRBJ2-3,TRBV19,NA,NA,TGTGCCAGTAGTAGGAGGACGGGCAGCACAGATACGCAGTATTTT,CASSRRTGSTDTQYF
TRBJ2-1,TRBV4-1,TRBD2,NA,TGCGCCAGCAGCCAAGACCCGGGGGGGTTCGTTGAGCAGTTCTTC,CASSQDPGGFVEQFF
TRBJ2-1,TRBV6-5,TRBD1,NA,TGTGCCAGCAGTATGAACAGGGGGGCCTACAATGAGCAGTTCTTC,CASSMNRGAYNEQFF
TRBJ1-2,TRBV24-1,NA,once,TGTGCCACCAGTGATTCTGGGTATGGCTACACCTTC,CATSDSGYGYTF
TRBJ2-1,TRBV3-1/TRBV3-2,TRBD1,NA,TGTGCCAGCAGCCTGGGACAGTTTGCCTACAATGAGCAGTTCTTC,CASSLGQFAYNEQFF
TRBJ1-5,TRBV24-1,NA,NA,TGTGCCACCAGTGGACAGGGCAATCAGCCCCAGCATTTT,CATSGQGNQPQHF
TRBJ1-3,TRBV30,NA,NA,TGTGCCTGGAGCGCCGGGGGCACCTCTGGAAACACCATATATTTT,CAWSAGGTSGNTIYF
TRBJ1-2,TRBV24-1,NA,NA,TGTGCCACCAGTGATTTGGGGGTAGGAGGCTACACCTTC,CATSDLGVGGYTF
TRBJ2-2,TRBV6-5,NA,once,TGTGCCAGCCGCGACCCCACCGGGGAGCTGTTTTTT,CASRDPTGELFF
TRBJ2-3,TRBV24-1,NA,NA,TGTGCCACCAGTGGCAGAAAGTACACAGATACGCAGTATTTT,CATSGRKYTDTQYF
TRBJ1-6,TRBV9,NA,NA,TGTGCCAGCAGCGTAGGAGGCCCCCTCCACTTT,CASSVGGPLHF
TRBJ1-1,TRBV19,NA,NA,TGTGCCACCCCGGTAGATGGGAACACTGAAGCTTTCTTT,CATPVDGNTEAFF
TRBJ2-2,TRBV5-4,TRBD2,NA,TGTGCCAGCAGACCGACTAGCGGGACCGGGGAGCTGTTTTTT,CASRPTSGTGELFF
TRBJ2-2,TRBV19,TRBD1,NA,TGTGCCTCCGCGGGACAGGGGTCCGGGGAGCTGTTTTTT,CASAGQGSGELFF
TRBJ2-1,TRBV7-2,NA,NA,TGTGCCAGCAGCCTTAGGTGGGACAATACCTACAATGAGCAGTTCTTC,CASSLRWDNTYNEQFF
TRBJ1-5,TRBV30,NA,NA,TGTGCCTGGAGTCCCGGGCTGAATCAGCCCCAGCATTTT,CAWSPGLNQPQHF
TRBJ1-2,TRBV28,NA,NA,TGTGCCAGCAGTTTAGAAGGTGCGGGGACGGGCGGCTACACCTTC,CASSLEGAGTGGYTF
TRBJ1-2,TRBV11-2,NA,few,TGTGCCAGCAGCTTAACAGGTTTCGGGAAAGCAGCTAACTATGGCTACACCTTC,CASSLTGFGKAANYGYTF
TRBJ2-3,TRBV11-3,TRBD2,few,TGTGCCAGCAGCACAGGTACTAGCGGATCCACAGATACGCAGTATTTT,CASSTGTSGSTDTQYF
TRBJ2-3,TRBV18,NA,NA,TGTGCCAGCGGCGAAGTGACCGCGGCGCCGCAGTATTTT,CASGEVTAAPQYF
TRBJ1-1,TRBV7-3,TRBD1,NA,TGTGCCAGCAGCCCCGGGACAGGGGGTAACACTGAAGCTTTCTTT,CASSPGTGGNTEAFF
TRBJ1-5,TRBV4-1,NA,NA,TGCGCCAGCCCGCCTTACTATCAGCCCCAGCATTTT,CASPPYYQPQHF
TRBJ1-6,TRBV28,NA,NA,TGTGCCAGCAACCCTCCGTACGGGACGAGTAACTTAAATTCACCCCTCCACTTT,CASNPPYGTSNLNSPLHF
TRBJ2-1,TRBV10-1,NA,NA,TGCGCCAGCAGTGAACACGGAATTCTTGAGCAGTTCTTC,CASSEHGILEQFF
TRBJ1-4,TRBV6-6,TRBD1,NA,TGTGCCAGCAGCCTGAGACAGGGGGCATTAAACCCCTCAACTAATGAAAAACTGTTTTTT,CASSLRQGALNPSTNEKLFF
TRBJ1-1,TRBV30,NA,few,TGTGCCTGGAGAGCCGCAGGGGTGAACACTGAAGCTTTCTTT,CAWRAAGVNTEAFF
TRBJ1-5,TRBV29-1,TRBD1,NA,TGCAGCGTTGGGACAGGAAGCAATCAGCCCCAGCATTTT,CSVGTGSNQPQHF